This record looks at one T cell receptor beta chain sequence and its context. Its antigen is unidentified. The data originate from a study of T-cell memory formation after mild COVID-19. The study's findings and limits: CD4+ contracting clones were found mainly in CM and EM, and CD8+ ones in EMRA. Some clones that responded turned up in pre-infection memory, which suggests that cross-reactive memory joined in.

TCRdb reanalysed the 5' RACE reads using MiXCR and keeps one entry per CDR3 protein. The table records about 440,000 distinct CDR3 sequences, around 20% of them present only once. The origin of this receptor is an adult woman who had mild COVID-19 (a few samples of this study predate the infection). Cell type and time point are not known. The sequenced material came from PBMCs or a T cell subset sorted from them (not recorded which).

CDR3 nucleotide sequence: TGTGCCATCAGTGAGGCTAGCGGGGGGGCCGAGACCCAGTACTTC. Translated, it gives CAISEASGGAETQYF. The V gene is TRBV10-3, the J gene TRBJ2-5, with TRBD2 matching over 12 bases. The CDR3 is 15 residues long. CDR1 and CDR2 from the germline V gene are ENHRY and SYGVKD. The ends lost 2 bases at V and 5 bases at J; junction bases unmatched: 3.